The rows below give T cell receptor beta chains drawn from one sample of a study of blood T cell repertoires in COVID-19. Data came from immunoSEQ multiplex PCR; TCRdb stores just in-frame clones and leaves some out. The sample lists 80,000 or so clones; approximately 82% were seen once. The sample taken for sequencing was peripheral blood. All receptors come from a human donor in a cohort sampled during active COVID-19. CDR3s include the opening cysteine and the closing phenylalanine or tryptophan. The order of the fields is J gene, D gene, V gene, clone size, CDR3 DNA, CDR3 protein. The D gene is left open where the match is weak. Only part of the rows carry a size: once, few, many, or a class if the clone is expanded.

j_gene: TRBJ1-5; d_gene: .; v_gene: TRBV5-4; abundance: .; CDR3nt: TGTGCCAGCCAAAGGGGGGGCGCGGATCAGCCCCAGCATTTT; CDR3aa: CASQRGGADQPQHF
j_gene: TRBJ2-1; d_gene: TRBD2; v_gene: TRBV10-3; abundance: .; CDR3nt: TGTGCCTCAGAGGGGAGCGGGATCTCCTACAATGAGCAGTTCTTC; CDR3aa: CASEGSGISYNEQFF
j_gene: TRBJ2-3; d_gene: TRBD1; v_gene: TRBV6-5; abundance: .; CDR3nt: TGTGCCAGCAAGACAGGGACAGATACGCAGTATTTT; CDR3aa: CASKTGTDTQYF
j_gene: TRBJ2-5; d_gene: TRBD1; v_gene: TRBV2; abundance: .; CDR3nt: TGTGCCAGCAGTGATCAAAGGGGGCAAAAGCAGACCCAGTACTTC; CDR3aa: CASSDQRGQKQTQYF
j_gene: TRBJ2-1; d_gene: .; v_gene: TRBV5-1; abundance: .; CDR3nt: TGCGCCAGCAGCCTTAGCAGCTCCTACAATGAGCAGTTCTTC; CDR3aa: CASSLSSSYNEQFF
j_gene: TRBJ2-1; d_gene: TRBD1; v_gene: TRBV7-7; abundance: .; CDR3nt: TGTGCCAGCAGCTTACCAGGGGGCAATGAGCAGTTCTTC; CDR3aa: CASSLPGGNEQFF
j_gene: TRBJ2-2; d_gene: .; v_gene: TRBV2; abundance: .; CDR3nt: TGTGCCAGCAGTGGGAGGGTAACCGGGGAGCTGTTTTTT; CDR3aa: CASSGRVTGELFF
j_gene: TRBJ2-2; d_gene: .; v_gene: TRBV11-3; abundance: once; CDR3nt: TGTGCCAGCAGCCTTAACACAGGTGGCACCGGGGAGCTGTTTTTT; CDR3aa: CASSLNTGGTGELFF
j_gene: TRBJ1-2; d_gene: .; v_gene: TRBV28; abundance: .; CDR3nt: TGTGCCAGCGTCACAACGGGGGGCTACACCTTC; CDR3aa: CASVTTGGYTF
j_gene: TRBJ2-7; d_gene: .; v_gene: TRBV6-1; abundance: once; CDR3nt: TGTGCCAGCAGTGAAGTTAGAGGGTACGAGCAGTACTTC; CDR3aa: CASSEVRGYEQYF
j_gene: TRBJ2-7; d_gene: TRBD2; v_gene: TRBV12-5; abundance: .; CDR3nt: TGTGCTAGTGGTTTGGTAGTAACTAGCGGGGGCCTAAGCTCCTACGAGCAGTACTTC; CDR3aa: CASGLVVTSGGLSSYEQYF
j_gene: TRBJ2-7; d_gene: .; v_gene: TRBV29-1; abundance: once; CDR3nt: TGCAGCGTTGGGGTGCAGGGCTACGAGCAGTACTTC; CDR3aa: CSVGVQGYEQYF
j_gene: TRBJ2-7; d_gene: .; v_gene: TRBV10-1; abundance: .; CDR3nt: TGCGCCAGCAGCACCGGGACATCTGCCTACGAGCAGTACTTC; CDR3aa: CASSTGTSAYEQYF
j_gene: TRBJ2-7; d_gene: TRBD2; v_gene: TRBV7-3; abundance: .; CDR3nt: TGTGCCAGCAGCTTTAGCGGGGGGGCCTCCTACAAGCAGTACTTC; CDR3aa: CASSFSGGASYKQYF
j_gene: TRBJ2-3; d_gene: TRBD2; v_gene: TRBV7-2; abundance: .; CDR3nt: TGTGCCAGCAGCCGCAGAGGGGCGGGGGGTTCGGGCACAGATACGCAGTATTTT; CDR3aa: CASSRRGAGGSGTDTQYF
j_gene: TRBJ2-2; d_gene: .; v_gene: TRBV2; abundance: .; CDR3nt: TGTGCCAGCGGAGGAGCGAACACCGGGGAGCTGTTTTTT; CDR3aa: CASGGANTGELFF
j_gene: TRBJ2-3; d_gene: TRBD2; v_gene: TRBV9; abundance: .; CDR3nt: TGTGCCAGCAGCTCGCGAGCGGGGGGCGGGACAGATACGCAGTATTTT; CDR3aa: CASSSRAGGGTDTQYF
j_gene: TRBJ1-1; d_gene: .; v_gene: TRBV7-9; abundance: .; CDR3nt: TGTGCCAGCAGCTTATCGACAGGCCGCACTGAAGCTTTCTTT; CDR3aa: CASSLSTGRTEAFF
j_gene: TRBJ2-1; d_gene: TRBD2; v_gene: TRBV14; abundance: .; CDR3nt: TGTGCCAGCAGCGAAGCGGGATCGACCTACAATGAGCAGTTCTTC; CDR3aa: CASSEAGSTYNEQFF
j_gene: TRBJ2-2; d_gene: TRBD1; v_gene: TRBV29-1; abundance: few; CDR3nt: TGCAGCGTTAAGCAGCCCGGACAGGGGACCGGGGAGCTGTTTTTT; CDR3aa: CSVKQPGQGTGELFF
j_gene: TRBJ2-7; d_gene: .; v_gene: TRBV9; abundance: .; CDR3nt: TGTGCCAGCAGCGTAACCGAACAGGCCTACGAGCAGTACTTC; CDR3aa: CASSVTEQAYEQYF
j_gene: TRBJ2-5; d_gene: .; v_gene: TRBV9; abundance: .; CDR3nt: TGTGCCAGCAGCGCTTCAACCCCCACCGGGACCCAGTACTTC; CDR3aa: CASSASTPTGTQYF
j_gene: TRBJ1-1; d_gene: TRBD1; v_gene: TRBV28; abundance: .; CDR3nt: TGTGCCAGCAGTTTAGAGGACAGGGTCACTGAAGCTTTCTTT; CDR3aa: CASSLEDRVTEAFF
j_gene: TRBJ2-1; d_gene: .; v_gene: TRBV2; abundance: .; CDR3nt: TGTGCCAGCAGTGAAGGGCGGAGCTCCTACAATGAGCAGTTCTTC; CDR3aa: CASSEGRSSYNEQFF
j_gene: TRBJ1-2; d_gene: TRBD1; v_gene: TRBV19; abundance: once; CDR3nt: TGTGCCAGTAGTATTCGGCGGACAGGGCCCAACTATGGCTACACCTTC; CDR3aa: CASSIRRTGPNYGYTF
j_gene: TRBJ1-1; d_gene: .; v_gene: TRBV6-1; abundance: .; CDR3nt: TGTGCCAGCAGTCCCAGGGATATCGTAGCCTCTGAAGCTTTCTTT; CDR3aa: CASSPRDIVASEAFF
j_gene: TRBJ1-1; d_gene: .; v_gene: TRBV12-3/TRBV12-4; abundance: once; CDR3nt: TGTGCCAGCAGTTCCCTCACTGAAGCTTTCTTT; CDR3aa: CASSSLTEAFF
j_gene: TRBJ2-7; d_gene: TRBD1; v_gene: TRBV23-1; abundance: once; CDR3nt: TGCGCCAGCAGTCAGCAGGACAGGGGGCCGGTCGAGCAGTACTTC; CDR3aa: CASSQQDRGPVEQYF
j_gene: TRBJ1-1; d_gene: TRBD1; v_gene: TRBV5-4; abundance: .; CDR3nt: TGTGCCAGCAGCTCGGGGACAGGGGGTTTGGGCACTGAAGCTTTCTTT; CDR3aa: CASSSGTGGLGTEAFF
j_gene: TRBJ1-3; d_gene: TRBD1; v_gene: TRBV7-2; abundance: .; CDR3nt: TGTGCCAGCAGCGAGAGGACAGGGGGAGGAAACACCATATATTTT; CDR3aa: CASSERTGGGNTIYF
j_gene: TRBJ2-7; d_gene: TRBD2; v_gene: TRBV3-1/TRBV3-2; abundance: .; CDR3nt: TGTGCCAGCACCCTTGGGGGTACTAGCGGGGGGGCCTACGAGCAGTACTTC; CDR3aa: CASTLGGTSGGAYEQYF
j_gene: TRBJ2-1; d_gene: .; v_gene: TRBV30; abundance: .; CDR3nt: TGTGCCTGGGAACAGGACTCCTACAATGAGCAGTTCTTC; CDR3aa: CAWEQDSYNEQFF
j_gene: TRBJ2-1; d_gene: .; v_gene: TRBV3-1/TRBV3-2; abundance: .; CDR3nt: TGTGCCAGCAGCCCCCCCGGCGCGCGGGATAGGAATGAGCAGTTCTTC; CDR3aa: CASSPPGARDRNEQFF
j_gene: TRBJ2-5; d_gene: TRBD2; v_gene: TRBV5-1; abundance: .; CDR3nt: TGCGCCAGCAGGGTCCTCCGGAGCGGGAGTGCTGAGACCCAGTACTTC; CDR3aa: CASRVLRSGSAETQYF
j_gene: TRBJ1-3; d_gene: .; v_gene: TRBV30; abundance: .; CDR3nt: TGTGCCTGGAGTGTATATAGCTTCTCTGGAAACACCATATATTTT; CDR3aa: CAWSVYSFSGNTIYF
j_gene: TRBJ1-1; d_gene: TRBD1; v_gene: TRBV9; abundance: .; CDR3nt: TGTGCCAGCAGCTCCCGACAGGGGGCTGAAGCTTTCTTT; CDR3aa: CASSSRQGAEAFF
j_gene: TRBJ2-1; d_gene: TRBD1; v_gene: TRBV2; abundance: .; CDR3nt: TGTGCCAACGACAGGGGGCTCGCTAGCGACCTCATCTTC; CDR3aa: CANDRGLASDLIF
j_gene: TRBJ2-6; d_gene: TRBD2; v_gene: TRBV6-4; abundance: .; CDR3nt: TGTGCCAGCAGTGAGGGAGGGACTGGGGCCAACGTCCTGACTTTC; CDR3aa: CASSEGGTGANVLTF
j_gene: TRBJ1-5; d_gene: .; v_gene: TRBV6-5; abundance: few; CDR3nt: TGTGCCAGCAGCCCCAGGGTCCAGAGCAATCAGCCCCAGCATTTT; CDR3aa: CASSPRVQSNQPQHF
j_gene: TRBJ1-2; d_gene: .; v_gene: TRBV3-1/TRBV3-2; abundance: .; CDR3nt: TGTGCCAGCAGCCAAGAACAGGATTCTAACTATGGCTACACCTTC; CDR3aa: CASSQEQDSNYGYTF
j_gene: TRBJ2-7; d_gene: TRBD1; v_gene: TRBV20-1; abundance: few; CDR3nt: TGCAGTGCTAGTTTCACAGGGGGAAAAGCCTACGAGCAGTACTTC; CDR3aa: CSASFTGGKAYEQYF
j_gene: TRBJ2-3; d_gene: .; v_gene: TRBV5-5; abundance: .; CDR3nt: TGTGCCAGCAGGCGGACAGACGCAAGCCCTAGCACAGATACGCAGTATTTT; CDR3aa: CASRRTDASPSTDTQYF
j_gene: TRBJ1-1; d_gene: TRBD1; v_gene: TRBV9; abundance: .; CDR3nt: TGTGCCAGCAGCTCGCGGACAGGTCGGGCAGCGAACACTGAAGCTTTCTTT; CDR3aa: CASSSRTGRAANTEAFF
j_gene: TRBJ2-7; d_gene: .; v_gene: TRBV6-5; abundance: .; CDR3nt: TGTGCCAGCAGTTTTCAGGGGAAAAACTACGAGCAGTACTTC; CDR3aa: CASSFQGKNYEQYF
j_gene: TRBJ2-7; d_gene: TRBD1; v_gene: TRBV28; abundance: .; CDR3nt: TGTGCCAGCAAGGACAGGGCCTCTCCGGGGGCCCCCTCCTACGAGCAGTACTTC; CDR3aa: CASKDRASPGAPSYEQYF
j_gene: TRBJ2-6; d_gene: .; v_gene: TRBV2; abundance: .; CDR3nt: TGTGCCAGCAGTGAAGCGCGTGGGGCCAACGTCCTGACTTTC; CDR3aa: CASSEARGANVLTF
j_gene: TRBJ1-5; d_gene: .; v_gene: TRBV21-1; abundance: few; CDR3nt: TGTGCCAGCAGCCCCGGGACAGGTACCCATAGCAATCAGCCCCAGCATTTT; CDR3aa: CASSPGTGTHSNQPQHF
j_gene: TRBJ2-3; d_gene: .; v_gene: TRBV11-3; abundance: .; CDR3nt: TGTGCCAGCAGCCCACTAGCTGGCGGCACAGATACGCAGTATTTT; CDR3aa: CASSPLAGGTDTQYF
j_gene: TRBJ2-1; d_gene: .; v_gene: TRBV4-1; abundance: .; CDR3nt: TGCGCCAGCAGCCAAGGTACGCCGGCCGGGAGCTCCTACAATGAGCAGTTCTTC; CDR3aa: CASSQGTPAGSSYNEQFF
j_gene: TRBJ1-3; d_gene: .; v_gene: TRBV5-6; abundance: .; CDR3nt: TGTGCCAGCAGTTTGATGACAGGAAAAAACTCTGGAAACACCATATATTTT; CDR3aa: CASSLMTGKNSGNTIYF
j_gene: TRBJ1-1; d_gene: TRBD1; v_gene: TRBV9; abundance: .; CDR3nt: TGTGCCAGCAGCGGGAGACAGGGTGCGAACACTGAAGCTTTCTTT; CDR3aa: CASSGRQGANTEAFF
j_gene: TRBJ1-3; d_gene: .; v_gene: TRBV9; abundance: .; CDR3nt: TGTGCCAGCAGCGTGGGAGGGGAGGGCCCTGGAAACACCATATATTTT; CDR3aa: CASSVGGEGPGNTIYF
j_gene: TRBJ2-5; d_gene: TRBD2; v_gene: TRBV5-1; abundance: once; CDR3nt: TGCGCCAGCAGCTTCCTCGGGGGGGAGACCCAGTACTTC; CDR3aa: CASSFLGGETQYF
j_gene: TRBJ1-2; d_gene: .; v_gene: TRBV3-1/TRBV3-2; abundance: once; CDR3nt: TGTGCCAGCAGCCAAGGGTCCACAGGCCAGGGCTACACCTTC; CDR3aa: CASSQGSTGQGYTF
j_gene: TRBJ2-3; d_gene: TRBD2; v_gene: TRBV14; abundance: .; CDR3nt: TGTGCCAGCAGCCTTAGCGGGGGGGCGAATACGCAGTATTTT; CDR3aa: CASSLSGGANTQYF
j_gene: TRBJ2-2; d_gene: .; v_gene: TRBV7-6; abundance: .; CDR3nt: TGTGCCAGCAGCTTAGTGAGTGGCGGGACCGGGGAGCTGTTTTTT; CDR3aa: CASSLVSGGTGELFF
j_gene: TRBJ2-7; d_gene: TRBD2; v_gene: TRBV5-1; abundance: once; CDR3nt: TGCGCCAGCAGAGTAGAGCTAGCGGGAGTTCTCGAGCAGTACTTC; CDR3aa: CASRVELAGVLEQYF
j_gene: TRBJ2-3; d_gene: TRBD2; v_gene: TRBV6-5; abundance: .; CDR3nt: TGTGCCAGCAGTTCCGCGGGAGATGATACGCAGTATTTT; CDR3aa: CASSSAGDDTQYF
j_gene: TRBJ1-2; d_gene: .; v_gene: TRBV5-4; abundance: .; CDR3nt: TGTGCCAGCACCCCGGCCCGGGGATCCTATGGCTACACCTTC; CDR3aa: CASTPARGSYGYTF
j_gene: TRBJ1-5; d_gene: TRBD1; v_gene: TRBV7-2; abundance: .; CDR3nt: TGTGCCAGCAGCTTAGCGGACAGGGACCGTCAGCCCCAGCATTTT; CDR3aa: CASSLADRDRQPQHF